The rows below give T cell receptor beta chains drawn from one sample of a study of Graves' ophthalmopathy and Graves' hyperthyroidism. TCRdb independently ran MiXCR on the multiplex PCR reads; one entry per CDR3 protein. Of 650,000 to 900,000 distinct CDR3 sequences in the sample, roughly 41% are singletons; the top ten hold roughly 46%. The material sequenced was peripheral blood. Receptors originate from an adult man with Graves' ophthalmopathy. The CDR3 runs from the conserved cysteine through the conserved F or W. D genes are given only for firm matches. Only some rows state a clone size, as once, few, many or a class for expanded clones.

TRBJ2-5,NA,TRBV25-1,TRBD1,CASSFKSGTGLGETQYF,TGTGCCAGCAGTTTCAAATCCGGGACAGGGTTAGGGGAGACCCAGTACTTC
TRBJ2-6,many,TRBV19,TRBD1,CASWDRGPGANVLTF,TGTGCCAGTTGGGACAGGGGGCCTGGGGCCAACGTCCTGACTTTC
TRBJ1-2,many,TRBV2,NA,CASSPEDGYGYTF,TGTGCCAGCAGTCCCGAAGACGGCTATGGCTACACCTTC
TRBJ2-2,NA,TRBV25-1,NA,CASSLRENTGELFF,TGTGCCAGCAGCTTACGGGAAAACACCGGGGAGCTGTTTTTT
TRBJ1-5,NA,TRBV19,NA,CASSIGSISNQPQHF,TGTGCCAGTAGTATTGGTTCTATTAGCAATCAGCCCCAGCATTTT
TRBJ2-5,few,TRBV27,NA,CASSLETGETQYF,TGTGCCAGCAGTTTAGAGACAGGAGAGACCCAGTACTTC
TRBJ1-5,many,TRBV24-1,TRBD1,CASSYSRDRLNQPQHF,TGTGCCAGCAGTTACTCCCGGGACAGGCTCAATCAGCCCCAGCATTTT
TRBJ1-1,many,TRBV10-3,TRBD1,CAISESVGDRYFGTEAFF,TGTGCCATCAGTGAGTCGGTCGGGGACAGGTATTTTGGCACTGAAGCTTTCTTT
TRBJ1-2,few,TRBV15,NA,CATSSVDTHYGYTF,TGTGCCACCAGCAGCGTTGACACCCACTATGGCTACACCTTC
TRBJ1-2,NA,TRBV7-2,TRBD1,CASSLTGRNNYGYTF,TGTGCCAGCAGCTTGACAGGGAGAAATAACTATGGCTACACCTTC
TRBJ1-5,NA,TRBV9,NA,CASSPESSINQPQHF,TGTGCCAGCAGCCCTGAGTCCAGTATCAATCAGCCCCAGCATTTT
TRBJ2-5,NA,TRBV5-5,NA,CASSQVTGPQETQYF,TGTGCCAGCAGCCAAGTGACAGGACCCCAAGAGACCCAGTACTTC
TRBJ2-2,many,TRBV25-1,NA,CASSTRRGIVTGELFF,TGTGCCAGCAGTACTAGACGGGGAATCGTCACCGGGGAGCTGTTTTTT
TRBJ2-7,once,TRBV6-4,TRBD2,CASSPGGYDNEQYF,TGTGCCAGCAGCCCCGGGGGGTATGATAACGAGCAGTACTTC
TRBJ1-1,NA,TRBV19,NA,CASSRDISGTEAFF,TGTGCCAGTAGTAGGGACATCTCGGGCACTGAAGCTTTCTTT
TRBJ1-5,many,TRBV19,NA,CASSAGQLNQPQHF,TGTGCCAGTAGTGCCGGACAACTCAATCAGCCCCAGCATTTT
TRBJ2-7,many,TRBV5-1,TRBD2,CASSSGLGTSGSLDEQYF,TGCGCCAGCAGCTCGGGACTTGGGACTAGCGGGAGTCTGGACGAGCAGTACTTC